This is a list of T cell receptor beta chains from one sample in a study of a mutant IDH1 vaccine in newly diagnosed glioma. The antigens these receptors bind are not known. TCRdb's copy holds only in-frame clones and misses some; the assay was immunoSEQ multiplex PCR. The sample yields about 84,000 clones, roughly 77% seen once. This specimen was PBMCs, taken from a glioma patient whose treatment included an IDH1 peptide vaccine. These receptors all stem from a man aged 40-49 years with glioma. CDR3s include the opening cysteine and the closing phenylalanine or tryptophan. Each record gives: J gene, clone size, D gene, V gene, CDR3 protein, CDR3 DNA. The D gene is left open where the match is weak. Some rows have no size entry. The others give once, few or many, or a class for an expanded clone.

J: TRBJ1-4; size: once; D: TRBD1; V: TRBV15; CDR3: CATSRVTGATNEKLFF; DNA: TGTGCCACCAGCAGAGTCACAGGGGCAACTAATGAAAAACTGTTTTTT
J: TRBJ2-3; size: .; D: .; V: TRBV9; CDR3: CASSVVGWSTDTQYF; DNA: TGTGCCAGCAGCGTAGTGGGCTGGAGCACAGATACGCAGTATTTT
J: TRBJ2-5; size: .; D: TRBD2; V: TRBV29-1; CDR3: CSATGTSGRSRLWETQYF; DNA: TGCAGCGCTACCGGGACTAGCGGGAGATCCCGCTTGTGGGAGACCCAGTACTTC
J: TRBJ2-7; size: .; D: TRBD1; V: TRBV27; CDR3: CVSSLKGTAYTEQYF; DNA: TGTGTCAGCAGTTTAAAGGGGACAGCTTATACCGAGCAGTACTTC
J: TRBJ1-2; size: .; D: TRBD1; V: TRBV7-2; CDR3: CASSLEGQGYSYTF; DNA: TGTGCCAGCAGCTTAGAGGGACAGGGGTATAGCTACACCTTC
J: TRBJ2-4; size: .; D: TRBD2; V: TRBV19; CDR3: CASSIDGLGFKNIQYF; DNA: TGTGCCAGTAGTATTGACGGACTAGGATTCAAAAACATTCAGTACTTC
J: TRBJ2-3; size: .; D: .; V: TRBV6-5; CDR3: CASSYSRLGSTQYF; DNA: TGTGCCAGCAGTTACTCGAGGCTAGGAAGTACGCAGTATTTT
J: TRBJ2-1; size: .; D: TRBD2; V: TRBV30; CDR3: CACPLAGTAYNEQFF; DNA: TGTGCCTGTCCACTAGCGGGGACAGCCTACAATGAGCAGTTCTTC
J: TRBJ1-1; size: few; D: .; V: TRBV6-5; CDR3: CASSNQVNTEAFF; DNA: TGTGCCAGCAGTAACCAGGTGAACACTGAAGCTTTCTTT
J: TRBJ2-7; size: once; D: .; V: TRBV15; CDR3: CATSRDRGPYEQYF; DNA: TGTGCCACCAGCAGAGACAGGGGCCCCTACGAGCAGTACTTC
J: TRBJ2-7; size: .; D: .; V: TRBV9; CDR3: CASSLSTGTGAYEQYF; DNA: TGTGCCAGCAGCCTCTCGACCGGGACGGGGGCCTACGAGCAGTACTTC
J: TRBJ2-6; size: .; D: .; V: TRBV11-2; CDR3: CASSLDPREVLPGGANVLTF; DNA: TGTGCCAGCAGCTTAGATCCCAGAGAAGTTCTTCCCGGGGGGGCCAACGTCCTGACTTTC
J: TRBJ2-5; size: .; D: .; V: TRBV7-9; CDR3: CASRSTRETQYF; DNA: TGTGCCAGCAGATCAACCCGGGAGACCCAGTACTTC
J: TRBJ2-7; size: .; D: TRBD2; V: TRBV11-2; CDR3: CASSYGLAGGYEQYF; DNA: TGTGCCAGCAGTTATGGCCTAGCGGGGGGCTACGAGCAGTACTTC
J: TRBJ1-5; size: .; D: .; V: TRBV2; CDR3: CASAARGPNLAQHF; DNA: TGTGCCAGCGCCGCCAGGGGTCCGAATCTGGCCCAGCATTTT
J: TRBJ1-4; size: .; D: TRBD1; V: TRBV2; CDR3: CASSRRDSLNEKLFF; DNA: TGTGCCAGCAGTCGGCGGGACAGTCTTAATGAAAAACTGTTTTTT
J: TRBJ2-5; size: once; D: .; V: TRBV5-6; CDR3: CASSFGLQGGETQYF; DNA: TGTGCCAGCAGCTTCGGACTTCAGGGAGGAGAGACCCAGTACTTC
J: TRBJ2-1; size: .; D: .; V: TRBV4-1; CDR3: CASSHLGSGLYNEQFF; DNA: TGCGCCAGCAGCCACCTCGGGAGCGGGCTATACAATGAGCAGTTCTTC
J: TRBJ1-1; size: .; D: .; V: TRBV19; CDR3: CASSVEPNTEAFF; DNA: TGTGCCAGTAGTGTGGAACCGAACACTGAAGCTTTCTTT
J: TRBJ2-7; size: few; D: .; V: TRBV7-2; CDR3: CASSGRQGIYEQYF; DNA: TGTGCCAGCAGCGGACGGCAGGGAATCTACGAGCAGTACTTC
J: TRBJ2-4; size: .; D: .; V: TRBV5-1; CDR3: CASSGIQGHIQYF; DNA: TGCGCCAGCAGCGGGATACAGGGACACATTCAGTACTTC
J: TRBJ1-5; size: .; D: .; V: TRBV11-2; CDR3: CASSASGRNQPQHF; DNA: TGTGCCAGCAGCGCTTCAGGGAGAAATCAGCCCCAGCATTTT
J: TRBJ2-1; size: .; D: .; V: TRBV29-1; CDR3: CSVPRGGFGNEQFF; DNA: TGCAGCGTTCCAAGGGGTGGGTTTGGTAATGAGCAGTTCTTC
J: TRBJ1-2; size: .; D: .; V: TRBV5-6; CDR3: CASSFRYNYGYTF; DNA: TGTGCCAGCAGCTTCCGATACAATTATGGCTACACCTTC
J: TRBJ1-1; size: .; D: .; V: TRBV7-9; CDR3: CASSLAGMNTEAFF; DNA: TGTGCCAGTAGCTTAGCAGGGATGAACACTGAAGCTTTCTTT
J: TRBJ1-4; size: once; D: TRBD1; V: TRBV7-2; CDR3: CASSLIPIRQGVNEKLFF; DNA: TGTGCCAGCAGCTTAATCCCGATTCGACAGGGGGTAAATGAAAAACTGTTTTTT
J: TRBJ2-1; size: once; D: .; V: TRBV29-1; CDR3: CSVEGGPSSYNEQFF; DNA: TGCAGCGTTGAAGGGGGACCGAGCTCCTACAATGAGCAGTTCTTC
J: TRBJ2-5; size: .; D: TRBD1; V: TRBV4-3; CDR3: CASSQDQGAGVQETQYF; DNA: TGCGCCAGCAGCCAAGATCAGGGGGCAGGAGTGCAAGAGACCCAGTACTTC
J: TRBJ2-4; size: .; D: .; V: TRBV14; CDR3: CASSLRGNIQYF; DNA: TGTGCCAGCAGCCTCCGAGGAAACATTCAGTACTTC
J: TRBJ1-5; size: many; D: TRBD1; V: TRBV2; CDR3: CASSDRDRGFQPQHF; DNA: TGTGCCAGCAGTGATAGGGACAGGGGTTTTCAGCCCCAGCATTTT
J: TRBJ1-6; size: once; D: .; V: TRBV6-5; CDR3: CASSYDLPGKNSPLHF; DNA: TGTGCCAGCAGTTACGATTTGCCCGGGAAAAATTCACCCCTCCACTTT
J: TRBJ2-7; size: once; D: .; V: TRBV7-2; CDR3: CASSSRYEQYF; DNA: TGTGCCAGCAGCTCTCGCTACGAGCAGTACTTC
J: TRBJ1-2; size: .; D: .; V: TRBV18; CDR3: CASSPGPMNYGYTF; DNA: TGTGCCAGCTCACCAGGCCCAATGAACTATGGCTACACCTTC
J: TRBJ2-1; size: .; D: .; V: TRBV2; CDR3: CASRGTGLRNNEQFF; DNA: TGTGCCAGCAGGGGAACCGGGTTAAGGAACAATGAGCAGTTCTTC
J: TRBJ2-3; size: .; D: TRBD2; V: TRBV5-7; CDR3: CASSRSGGGEDTQYF; DNA: TGTGCCAGCAGCCGAAGCGGGGGGGGTGAAGATACGCAGTATTTT
J: TRBJ2-7; size: .; D: .; V: TRBV10-3; CDR3: CAISQGTDEQYF; DNA: TGTGCCATCAGTCAGGGGACCGACGAGCAGTACTTC
J: TRBJ1-2; size: once; D: TRBD1; V: TRBV7-9; CDR3: CASSSIIRGINYGYTF; DNA: TGTGCCAGCAGCTCCATCATCAGGGGGATAAACTATGGCTACACCTTC
J: TRBJ1-1; size: once; D: .; V: TRBV30; CDR3: CAYEVARNTEAFF; DNA: TGTGCCTATGAGGTCGCGAGGAACACTGAAGCTTTCTTT
J: TRBJ1-1; size: few; D: .; V: TRBV5-4; CDR3: CASTPRWTEAFF; DNA: TGTGCCAGCACCCCCCGATGGACTGAAGCTTTCTTT
J: TRBJ2-1; size: .; D: TRBD2; V: TRBV5-1; CDR3: CASSWTSDGTNEQFF; DNA: TGCGCCAGCAGCTGGACTAGCGATGGTACGAATGAGCAGTTCTTC
J: TRBJ1-2; size: .; D: .; V: TRBV9; CDR3: CASSVGLGRGDGYTF; DNA: TGTGCCAGCAGCGTAGGCCTCGGCCGGGGGGATGGCTACACCTTC
J: TRBJ2-3; size: .; D: .; V: TRBV10-2; CDR3: CASRIRVGFDTQYF; DNA: TGCGCCAGCAGGATAAGGGTTGGTTTTGATACGCAGTATTTT
J: TRBJ1-2; size: .; D: TRBD1; V: TRBV5-6; CDR3: CASSRPGTGLSGYTF; DNA: TGTGCCAGCAGCCGACCCGGGACAGGGTTAAGTGGCTACACCTTC
J: TRBJ2-5; size: .; D: TRBD1; V: TRBV5-5; CDR3: CASSHRDRGRQETQYF; DNA: TGTGCCAGCAGCCACCGGGACAGGGGGCGCCAGGAGACCCAGTACTTC
J: TRBJ2-3; size: .; D: TRBD1; V: TRBV5-6; CDR3: CASSPEGARSTDTQYF; DNA: TGTGCCAGCAGCCCCGAGGGGGCGCGGAGCACAGATACGCAGTATTTT
J: TRBJ1-3; size: .; D: .; V: TRBV4-3; CDR3: CASSQDHGGQRNTIYF; DNA: TGCGCCAGCAGCCAAGATCATGGGGGACAACGAAACACCATATATTTT
J: TRBJ1-4; size: .; D: .; V: TRBV14; CDR3: CASSQESLGMSEKLFF; DNA: TGTGCCAGCAGCCAAGAATCCCTAGGAATGTCCGAAAAACTGTTTTTT
J: TRBJ2-1; size: .; D: .; V: TRBV28; CDR3: CASSLDPADNEQFF; DNA: TGTGCCAGCAGTTTAGACCCGGCGGACAATGAGCAGTTCTTC
J: TRBJ2-3; size: .; D: .; V: TRBV29-1; CDR3: CSVEAPELSSDTQYF; DNA: TGCAGCGTTGAAGCTCCGGAACTCTCCTCAGATACGCAGTATTTT
J: TRBJ2-7; size: .; D: .; V: TRBV19; CDR3: CASKGGQESFYEQYF; DNA: TGTGCCAGTAAAGGTGGTCAAGAATCCTTCTACGAGCAGTACTTC
J: TRBJ2-7; size: many; D: TRBD2; V: TRBV11-2; CDR3: CASSSLGLAGGKGGYEQYF; DNA: TGTGCCAGCAGCTCCCTGGGACTAGCGGGAGGTAAAGGGGGCTACGAGCAGTACTTC
J: TRBJ1-1; size: few; D: .; V: TRBV2; CDR3: CASSEQGSTEAFF; DNA: TGTGCCAGCAGTGAACAGGGGAGCACTGAAGCTTTCTTT
J: TRBJ2-3; size: once; D: TRBD2; V: TRBV4-1; CDR3: CASSQDILAGGGTDTQYF; DNA: TGCGCCAGCAGCCAAGATATACTAGCGGGAGGTGGCACAGATACGCAGTATTTT